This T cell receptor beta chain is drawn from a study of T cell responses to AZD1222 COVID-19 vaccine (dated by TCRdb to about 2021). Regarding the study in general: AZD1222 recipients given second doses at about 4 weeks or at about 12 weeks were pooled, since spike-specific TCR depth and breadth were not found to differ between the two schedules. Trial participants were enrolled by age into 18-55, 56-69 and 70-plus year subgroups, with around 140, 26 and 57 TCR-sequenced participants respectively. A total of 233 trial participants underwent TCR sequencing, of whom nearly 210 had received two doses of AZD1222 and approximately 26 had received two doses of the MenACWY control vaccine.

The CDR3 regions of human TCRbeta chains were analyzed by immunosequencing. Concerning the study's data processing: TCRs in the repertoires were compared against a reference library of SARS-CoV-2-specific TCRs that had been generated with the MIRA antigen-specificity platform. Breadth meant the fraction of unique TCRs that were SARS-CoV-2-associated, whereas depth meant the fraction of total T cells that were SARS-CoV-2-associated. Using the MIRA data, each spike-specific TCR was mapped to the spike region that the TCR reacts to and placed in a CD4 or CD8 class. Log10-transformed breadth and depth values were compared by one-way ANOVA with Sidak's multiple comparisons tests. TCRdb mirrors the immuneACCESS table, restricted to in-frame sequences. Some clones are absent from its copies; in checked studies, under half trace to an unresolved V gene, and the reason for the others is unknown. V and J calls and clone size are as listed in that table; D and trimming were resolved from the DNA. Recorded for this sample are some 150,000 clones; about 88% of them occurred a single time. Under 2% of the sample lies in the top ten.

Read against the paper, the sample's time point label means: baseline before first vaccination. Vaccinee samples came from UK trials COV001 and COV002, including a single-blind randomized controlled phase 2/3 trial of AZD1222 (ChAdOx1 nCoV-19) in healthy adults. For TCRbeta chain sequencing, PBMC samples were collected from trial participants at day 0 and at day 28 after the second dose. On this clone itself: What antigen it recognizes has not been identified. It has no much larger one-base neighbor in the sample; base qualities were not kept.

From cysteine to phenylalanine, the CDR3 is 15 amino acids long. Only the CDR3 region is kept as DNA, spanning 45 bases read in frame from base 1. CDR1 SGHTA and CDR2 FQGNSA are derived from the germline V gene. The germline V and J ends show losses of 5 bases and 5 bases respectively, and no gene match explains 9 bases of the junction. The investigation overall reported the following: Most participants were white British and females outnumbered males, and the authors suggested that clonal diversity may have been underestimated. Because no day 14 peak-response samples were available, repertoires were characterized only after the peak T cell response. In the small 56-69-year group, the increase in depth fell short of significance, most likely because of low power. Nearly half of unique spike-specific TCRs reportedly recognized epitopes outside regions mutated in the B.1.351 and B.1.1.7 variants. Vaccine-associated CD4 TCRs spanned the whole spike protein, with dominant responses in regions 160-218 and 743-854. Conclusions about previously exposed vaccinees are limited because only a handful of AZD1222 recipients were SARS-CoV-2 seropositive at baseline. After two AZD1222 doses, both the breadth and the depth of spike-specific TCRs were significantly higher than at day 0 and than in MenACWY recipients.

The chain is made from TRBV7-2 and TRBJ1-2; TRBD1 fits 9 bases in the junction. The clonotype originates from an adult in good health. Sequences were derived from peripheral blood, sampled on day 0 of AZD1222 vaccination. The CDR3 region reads CASSAPGQGVYGYTF. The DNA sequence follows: TGTGCCAGCAGCGCCCCGGGACAGGGCGTTTATGGCTACACCTTC.